This entry is about one TCR beta chain. This specimen comes from a study of control samples from healthy donors and cancer patients. Sequencing was performed with immunoSEQ multiplex PCR; in TCRdb, only in-frame clones are kept and a portion is missing. Among around 140,000 clones, around 90% were seen once, and the ten largest hold 2% to 3%. Germline V gene sequence: CDR1 LGHDT, CDR2 YNNKEL (reference sequence). The CDR3 is 14 amino acids. Trimming pared 3 bases from V and 2 bases from J, leaving 10 bases between. Sequenced: blood. This receptor was taken from a man in his forties in good health. The rearrangement joins TRBV3-1 (or the pseudogene TRBV3-2) to TRBJ1-2, with a possible D match to TRBD1 (6 bases). CDR3 sequence reads: CASSHPGQNYGYTF. The CDR3 coding sequence is TGTGCCAGCAGCCACCCTGGACAGAACTATGGCTACACCTTC.